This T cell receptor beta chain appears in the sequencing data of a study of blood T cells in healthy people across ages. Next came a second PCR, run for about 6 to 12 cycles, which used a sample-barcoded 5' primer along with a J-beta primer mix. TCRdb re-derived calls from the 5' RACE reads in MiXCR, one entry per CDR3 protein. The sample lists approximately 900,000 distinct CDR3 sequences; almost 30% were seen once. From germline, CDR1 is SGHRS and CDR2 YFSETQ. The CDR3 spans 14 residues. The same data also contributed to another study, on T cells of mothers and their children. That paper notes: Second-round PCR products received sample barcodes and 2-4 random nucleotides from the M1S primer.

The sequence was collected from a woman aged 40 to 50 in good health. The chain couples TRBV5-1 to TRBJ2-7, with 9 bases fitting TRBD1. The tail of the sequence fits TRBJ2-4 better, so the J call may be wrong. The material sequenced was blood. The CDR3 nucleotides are TGCGCCAGCAGCCTGGGACAGGGAATAGGCATTCAGTACTTC. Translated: CASSLGQGIGIQYF.